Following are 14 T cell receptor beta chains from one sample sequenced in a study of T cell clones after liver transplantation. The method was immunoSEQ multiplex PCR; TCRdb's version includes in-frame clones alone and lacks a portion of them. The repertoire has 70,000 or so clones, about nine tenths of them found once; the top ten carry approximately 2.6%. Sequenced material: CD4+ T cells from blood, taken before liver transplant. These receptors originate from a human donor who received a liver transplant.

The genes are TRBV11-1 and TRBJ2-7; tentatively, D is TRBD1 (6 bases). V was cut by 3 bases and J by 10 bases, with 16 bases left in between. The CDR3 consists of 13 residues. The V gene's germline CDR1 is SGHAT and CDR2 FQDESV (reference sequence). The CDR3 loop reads CASSLDTGNPQYF. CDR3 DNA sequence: TGTGCCAGCAGCTTGGACACAGGGAACCCTCAGTACTTC. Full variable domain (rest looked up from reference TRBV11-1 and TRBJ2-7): EAEVAQSPRYKITEKSQAVAFWCDPISGHATLYWYRQILGQGPELLVQFQDESVVDDSQLPKDRFSAERLKGVDSTLKIQPAELGDSAMYLCASSLDTGNPQYFGPGTRLTVT.

This chain's CDR3 is CASRNPGVGTDTQYF. DNA of the CDR3: TGTGCCAGTAGAAACCCGGGGGTGGGCACAGATACGCAGTATTTT. The gene calls are TRBV19 and TRBJ2-3; D might be TRBD2 (6 bases). The CDR3 extends over 15 amino acids. CDR1 and CDR2 from the germline V gene are LNHDA and SQIVND (reference sequence). The V and J ends lost 6 bases and 1 base respectively, with 14 bases between them.

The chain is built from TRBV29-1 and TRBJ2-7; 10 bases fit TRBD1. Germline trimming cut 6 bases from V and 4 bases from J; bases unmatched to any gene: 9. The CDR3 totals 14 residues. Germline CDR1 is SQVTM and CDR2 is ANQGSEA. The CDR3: CSVAPGQGVYEQYF. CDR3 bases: TGCAGCGTGGCCCCCGGACAGGGGGTTTACGAGCAGTACTTC.

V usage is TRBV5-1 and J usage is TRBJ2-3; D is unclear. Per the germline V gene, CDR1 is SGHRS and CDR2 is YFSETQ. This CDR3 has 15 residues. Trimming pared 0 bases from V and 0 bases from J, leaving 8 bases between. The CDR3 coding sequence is TGCGCCAGCAGCTTGGCCGGGTTTAGCACAGATACGCAGTATTTT. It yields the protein CASSLAGFSTDTQYF.

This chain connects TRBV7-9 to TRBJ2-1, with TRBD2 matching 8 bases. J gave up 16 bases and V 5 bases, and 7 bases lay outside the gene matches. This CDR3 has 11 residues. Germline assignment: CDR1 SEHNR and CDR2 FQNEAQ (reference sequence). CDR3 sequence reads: CASSVSGAEFF. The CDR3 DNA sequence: TGTGCCAGCAGCGTTAGCGGGGCCGAATTCTTC.

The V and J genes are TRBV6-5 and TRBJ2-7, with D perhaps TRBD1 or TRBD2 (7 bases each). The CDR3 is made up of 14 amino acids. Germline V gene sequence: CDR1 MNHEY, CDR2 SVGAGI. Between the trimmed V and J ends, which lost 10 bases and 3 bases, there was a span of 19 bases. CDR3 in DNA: TGTGCCACCAAAGGGGGAGGGGGCTACTACGAGCAGTACTTC. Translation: CATKGGGGYYEQYF.

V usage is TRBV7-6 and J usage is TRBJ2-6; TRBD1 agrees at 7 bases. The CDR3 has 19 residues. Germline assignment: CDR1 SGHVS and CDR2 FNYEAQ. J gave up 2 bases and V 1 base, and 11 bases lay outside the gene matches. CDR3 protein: CASSLDPGQVLTGANVLTF. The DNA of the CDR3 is TGTGCCAGCAGCTTAGACCCCGGACAGGTATTGACTGGGGCCAACGTCCTGACTTTC.

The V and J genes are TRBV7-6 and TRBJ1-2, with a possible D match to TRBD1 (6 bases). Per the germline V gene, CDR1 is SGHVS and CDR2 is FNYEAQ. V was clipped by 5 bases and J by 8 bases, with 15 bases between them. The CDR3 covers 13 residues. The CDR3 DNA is TGTGCCAGCAGCGTGGGGCAGGGGTACGGCTACACCTTC. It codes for CASSVGQGYGYTF.

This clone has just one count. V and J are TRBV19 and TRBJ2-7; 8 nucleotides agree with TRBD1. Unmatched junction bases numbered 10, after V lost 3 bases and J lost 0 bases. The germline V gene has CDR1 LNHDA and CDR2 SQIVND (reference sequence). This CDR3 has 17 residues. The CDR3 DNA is TGTGCCAGTAGTATGGGTGTCGGGACAGGCCCCTCCTACGAGCAGTACTTC. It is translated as CASSMGVGTGPSYEQYF.

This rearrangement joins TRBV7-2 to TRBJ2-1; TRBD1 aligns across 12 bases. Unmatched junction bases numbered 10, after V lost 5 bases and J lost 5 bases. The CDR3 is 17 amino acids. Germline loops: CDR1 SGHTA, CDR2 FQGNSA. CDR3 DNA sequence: TGTGCCAGCAGCCCCCACTCCGGGACAGGGGGCCACAATGAGCAGTTCTTC. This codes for CASSPHSGTGGHNEQFF.

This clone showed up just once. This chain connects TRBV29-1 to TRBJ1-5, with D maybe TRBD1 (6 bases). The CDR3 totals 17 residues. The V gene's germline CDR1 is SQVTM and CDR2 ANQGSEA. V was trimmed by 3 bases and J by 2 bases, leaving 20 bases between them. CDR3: CSVEKDSDEVGNQPQHF. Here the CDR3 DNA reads TGCAGCGTTGAGAAGGACAGCGATGAAGTTGGCAATCAGCCCCAGCATTTT.

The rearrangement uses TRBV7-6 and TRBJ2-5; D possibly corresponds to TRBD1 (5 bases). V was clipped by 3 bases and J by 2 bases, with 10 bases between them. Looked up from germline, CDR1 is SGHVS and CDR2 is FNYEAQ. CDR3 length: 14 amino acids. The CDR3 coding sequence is TGTGCCAGCAGCTTCGGACGGACACAAGAGACCCAGTACTTC. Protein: CASSFGRTQETQYF. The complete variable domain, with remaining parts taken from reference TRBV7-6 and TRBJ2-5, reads GAGVSQSPRYKVTKRGQDVALRCDPISGHVSLYWYRQALGQGPEFLTYFNYEAQQDKSGLPNDRFSAERPEGSISTLTIQRTEQRDSAMYRCASSFGRTQETQYFGPGTRLLVL.

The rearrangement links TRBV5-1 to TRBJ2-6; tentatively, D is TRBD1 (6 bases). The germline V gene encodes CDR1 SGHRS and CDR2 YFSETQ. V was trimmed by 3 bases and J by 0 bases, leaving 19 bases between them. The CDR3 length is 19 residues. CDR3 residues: CASSSSRDTAYSGANVLTF. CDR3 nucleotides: TGCGCCAGCAGCTCAAGCCGGGACACGGCCTACTCTGGGGCCAACGTCCTGACTTTC.

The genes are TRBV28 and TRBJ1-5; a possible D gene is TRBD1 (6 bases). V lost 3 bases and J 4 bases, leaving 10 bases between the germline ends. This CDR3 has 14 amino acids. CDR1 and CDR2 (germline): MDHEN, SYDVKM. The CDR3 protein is CASSLGDTNQPQHF. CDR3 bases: TGTGCCAGCAGTTTGGGGGACACGAATCAGCCCCAGCATTTT.